Listed here is a single TCR beta chain. A read error may produce the germline difference seen at one junction end. These data belong to a study of tumor-infiltrating lymphocytes in primary liver carcinoma. The length of the CDR3 is 14 residues. Co-extracted RNA and DNA came from about 19-30 mg of unsorted bulk tissue. TCR beta cDNA came from approximately 490 ng total RNA, primed with a constant-region primer. What produced the TCR beta libraries was three nested multiplex PCR rounds using slightly modified ARM-PCR. The first two PCR rounds used TRBV1-TRBV30 primers with a Cbeta primer, approximately 10 cycles each. A single record per CDR3 protein comes from TCRdb applying MiXCR to the multiplex PCR reads. The sample lists roughly 100,000 distinct CDR3 sequences, 80% to 85% occurring once.

The chain couples TRBV12-3 or TRBV12-4 to TRBJ1-1; possible D gene TRBD1, 5 bases. The sequenced sample was liver tumor tissue from sampling region 3. Specified subset: tumor region T3, left-lateral pole. The clonotype was recovered from a middle-aged man with primary liver carcinoma and hepatitis B virus infection. The CDR3 bases are TGTGCCAGCAGTCCCCCCAGGGTAGGCACTGAATCTTTCTTT. Amino acids: CASSPPRVGTESFF.